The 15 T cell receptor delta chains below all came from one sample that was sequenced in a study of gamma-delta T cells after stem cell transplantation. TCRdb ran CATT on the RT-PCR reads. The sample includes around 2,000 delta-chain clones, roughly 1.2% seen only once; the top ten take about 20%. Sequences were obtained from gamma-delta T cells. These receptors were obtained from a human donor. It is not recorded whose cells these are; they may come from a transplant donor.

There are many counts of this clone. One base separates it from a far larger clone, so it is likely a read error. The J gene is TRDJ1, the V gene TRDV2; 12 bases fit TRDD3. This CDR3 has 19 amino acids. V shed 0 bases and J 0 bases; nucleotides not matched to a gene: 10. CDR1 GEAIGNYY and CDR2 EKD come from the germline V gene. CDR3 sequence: CACDTVLTGGYRHTDKLIF. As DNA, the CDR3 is TGTGCCTGTGACACCGTTCTTACTGGGGGATACAGGCACACCGATAAACTCATCTTT.

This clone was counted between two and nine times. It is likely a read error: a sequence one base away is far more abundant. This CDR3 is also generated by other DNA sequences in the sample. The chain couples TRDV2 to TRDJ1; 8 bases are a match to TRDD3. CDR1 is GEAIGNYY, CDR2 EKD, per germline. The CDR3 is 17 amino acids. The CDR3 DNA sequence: TGTGCTTGTGACACCCTGGCTGGGGGAGAGTACACCGATAAACTCATCTTT. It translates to CACDTLAGGEYTDKLIF.

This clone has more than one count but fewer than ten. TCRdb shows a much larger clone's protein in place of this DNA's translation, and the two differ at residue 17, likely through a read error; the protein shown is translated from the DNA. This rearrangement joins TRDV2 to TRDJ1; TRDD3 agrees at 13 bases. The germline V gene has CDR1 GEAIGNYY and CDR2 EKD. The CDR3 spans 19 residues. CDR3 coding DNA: TGTGCCTGTGACGCTCTACTGGGGGATACGCGAAATGAACCCGATAAATTCATCTTT. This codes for CACDALLGDTRNEPDKFIF.

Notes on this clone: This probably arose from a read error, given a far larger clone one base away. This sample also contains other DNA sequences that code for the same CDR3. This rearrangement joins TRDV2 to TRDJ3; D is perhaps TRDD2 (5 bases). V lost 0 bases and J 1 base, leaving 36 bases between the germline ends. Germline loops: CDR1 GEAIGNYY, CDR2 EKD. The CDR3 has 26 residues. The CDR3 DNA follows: TGTGCCTGTGACACCGTAAAGCCCCCGGGGCTAGGGGCCACCCTTCTCAGTTCCTGGGACACCCGACAGATGTTTTTC. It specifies CACDTVKPPGLGATLLSSWDTRQMFF.

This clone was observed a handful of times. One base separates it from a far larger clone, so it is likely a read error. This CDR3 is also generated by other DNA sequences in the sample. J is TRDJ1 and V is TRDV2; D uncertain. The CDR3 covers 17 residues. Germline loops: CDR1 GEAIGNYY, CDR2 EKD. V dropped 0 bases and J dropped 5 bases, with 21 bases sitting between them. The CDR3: CACDTVGVFYGADKLIF. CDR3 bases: TGTGCCTGTGACACCGTAGGGGTCTTCTACGGAGCAGATAAACTCATCTTT.

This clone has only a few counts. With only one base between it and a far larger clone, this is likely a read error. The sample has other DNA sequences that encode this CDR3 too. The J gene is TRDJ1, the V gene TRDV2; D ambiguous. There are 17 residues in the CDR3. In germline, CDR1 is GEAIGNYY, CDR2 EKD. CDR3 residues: CACDTVGVFYGADKLIF. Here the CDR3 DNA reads TGTGCCTGCGACACCGTAGGGGTCTTCTACGGAGCCGATAAACTCATCTTT.

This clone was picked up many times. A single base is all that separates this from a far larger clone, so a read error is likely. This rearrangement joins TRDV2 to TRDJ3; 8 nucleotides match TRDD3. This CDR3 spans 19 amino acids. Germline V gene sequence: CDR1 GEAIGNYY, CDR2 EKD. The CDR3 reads CACDTAGGLHSWGTRQMFF. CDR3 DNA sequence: TGTGCCTGTGACACCGCTGGGGGACTCCACTCCTGGGGCACCCGACAGATGTTTTTC.

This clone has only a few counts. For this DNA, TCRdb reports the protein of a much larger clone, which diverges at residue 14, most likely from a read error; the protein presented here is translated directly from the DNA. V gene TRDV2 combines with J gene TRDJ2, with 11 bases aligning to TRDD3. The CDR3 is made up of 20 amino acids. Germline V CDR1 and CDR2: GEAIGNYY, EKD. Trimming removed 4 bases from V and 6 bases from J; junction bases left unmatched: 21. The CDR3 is CACDPLIPVLGDIWSAQLFF. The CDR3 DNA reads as TGTGCCTGTGATCCTCTCATCCCGGTACTGGGGGATATATGGTCAGCACAACTCTTCTTT.

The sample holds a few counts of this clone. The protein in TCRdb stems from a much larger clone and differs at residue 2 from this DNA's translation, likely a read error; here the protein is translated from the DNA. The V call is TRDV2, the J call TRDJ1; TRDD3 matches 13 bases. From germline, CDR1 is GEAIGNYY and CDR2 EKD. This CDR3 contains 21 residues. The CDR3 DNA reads TGTTCCTGTGAACCAGTACTGGGGGATACGAATGAACCCGGCGAGACCGATAAACTCATCTTT. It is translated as CSCEPVLGDTNEPGETDKLIF.

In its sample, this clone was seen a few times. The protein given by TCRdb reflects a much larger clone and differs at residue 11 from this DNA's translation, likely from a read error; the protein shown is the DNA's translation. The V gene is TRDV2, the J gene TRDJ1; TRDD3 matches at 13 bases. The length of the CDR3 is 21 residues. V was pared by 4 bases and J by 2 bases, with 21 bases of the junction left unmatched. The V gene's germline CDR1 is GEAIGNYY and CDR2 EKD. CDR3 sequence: CACEPVLGDTHEPGETDKLIF. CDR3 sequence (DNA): TGTGCCTGTGAACCAGTACTGGGGGATACGCATGAACCCGGCGAGACCGATAAACTCATCTTT.

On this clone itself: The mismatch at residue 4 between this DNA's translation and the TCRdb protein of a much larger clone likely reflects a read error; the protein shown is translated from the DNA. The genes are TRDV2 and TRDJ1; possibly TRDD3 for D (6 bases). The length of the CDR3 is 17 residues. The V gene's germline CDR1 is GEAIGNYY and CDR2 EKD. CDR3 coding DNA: TGTGCCTGTGGCACCGCCGGGGGGAAAGAGTACACCGATAAACTCATCTTT. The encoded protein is CACGTAGGKEYTDKLIF.

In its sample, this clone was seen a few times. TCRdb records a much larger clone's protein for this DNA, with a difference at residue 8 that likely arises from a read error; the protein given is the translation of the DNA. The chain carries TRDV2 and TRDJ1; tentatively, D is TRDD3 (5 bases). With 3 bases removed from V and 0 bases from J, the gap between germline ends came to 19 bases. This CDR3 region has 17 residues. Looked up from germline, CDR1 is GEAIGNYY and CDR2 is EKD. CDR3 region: CACDPVLEALYTDKLIF. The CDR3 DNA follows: TGTGCCTGTGACCCGGTACTGGAGGCCCTGTACACCGATAAACTCATCTTT.

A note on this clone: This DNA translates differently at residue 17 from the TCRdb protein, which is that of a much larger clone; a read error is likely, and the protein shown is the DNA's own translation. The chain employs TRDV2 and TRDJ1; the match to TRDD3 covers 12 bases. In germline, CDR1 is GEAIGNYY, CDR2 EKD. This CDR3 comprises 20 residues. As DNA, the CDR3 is TGTGCCTGTGACACCTTACTACTGGGGGATACCCCTTCGGGAACCGATACACTCATCTTT. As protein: CACDTLLLGDTPSGTDTLIF.

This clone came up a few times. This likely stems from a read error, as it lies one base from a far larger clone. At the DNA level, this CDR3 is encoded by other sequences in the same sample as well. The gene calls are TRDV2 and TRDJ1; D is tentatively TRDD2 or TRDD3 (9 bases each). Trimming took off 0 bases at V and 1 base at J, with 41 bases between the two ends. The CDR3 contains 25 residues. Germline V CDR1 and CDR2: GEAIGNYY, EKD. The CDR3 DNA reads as TGTGCCTGTGACACCGTCCTTCCTACCGGGTTGGGGGATAAGGGCAAGGGGACCGTCACCGATAAACTCATCTTT. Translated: CACDTVLPTGLGDKGKGTVTDKLIF.

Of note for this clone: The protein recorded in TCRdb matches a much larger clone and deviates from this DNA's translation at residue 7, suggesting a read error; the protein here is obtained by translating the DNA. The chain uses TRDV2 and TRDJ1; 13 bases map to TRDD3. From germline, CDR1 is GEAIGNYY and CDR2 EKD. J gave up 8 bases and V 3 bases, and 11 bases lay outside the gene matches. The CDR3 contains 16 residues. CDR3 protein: CACDALELGDTEKLIF. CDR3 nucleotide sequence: TGTGCCTGTGACGCCCTGGAACTGGGGGATACGGAAAAACTCATCTTT.